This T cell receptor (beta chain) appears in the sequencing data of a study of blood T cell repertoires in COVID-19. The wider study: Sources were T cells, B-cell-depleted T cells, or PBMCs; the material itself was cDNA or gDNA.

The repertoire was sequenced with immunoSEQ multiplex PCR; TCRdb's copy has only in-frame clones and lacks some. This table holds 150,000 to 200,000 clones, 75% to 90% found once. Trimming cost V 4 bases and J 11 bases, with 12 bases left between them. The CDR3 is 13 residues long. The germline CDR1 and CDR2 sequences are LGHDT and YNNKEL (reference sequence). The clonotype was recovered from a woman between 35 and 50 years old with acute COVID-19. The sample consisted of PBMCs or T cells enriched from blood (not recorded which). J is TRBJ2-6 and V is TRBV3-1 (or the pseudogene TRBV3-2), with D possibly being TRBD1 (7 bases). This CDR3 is CASSPTGDYVLTF. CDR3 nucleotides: TGTGCCAGCAGCCCAACAGGGGACTACGTCCTGACTTTC.